This T cell receptor (beta chain) was found in a study of cytomegalovirus exposure and HLA in healthy donors (dated by TCRdb to about 2017). About the study as a whole: In an earlier analysis of fewer than 750 of the donors, around 300 Gb of sequence data and roughly 100 million unique TCR beta sequences from 180 million or so T cells were reported. An early release that covered 640 HLA-typed donors contained about 290 gigabases of sequencing data and around 85 million unique TCR sequences. Among the roughly 400 genotyped donors, around 81% belonged to the genetic ancestry cluster associated with self-reported Caucasian donors. The aim of the study was to test whether cataloging public T cell receptors could identify signatures of past pathogen exposure. The study profiled the T cell repertoires of around 700 subjects by immunosequencing and related them to cytomegalovirus serostatus. Along with the approximately 700-subject first cohort, a separate validation cohort of over a hundred different subjects was used. To predict cytomegalovirus infection status, the study brought together high-throughput TCR immunosequencing, statistical association of individual TCRs with disease status, and machine learning. In a later analysis, previously published TCR beta repertoires from 670 or so donors were re-analyzed and high-resolution HLA genotyping was added so that TCR occurrence patterns could be studied. Rather than drawing on any new phenotypic data, the later analysis identified candidate immune exposures from TCR beta sequences and the way those sequences occurred across donors. An earlier analysis of 587 of the donors used high-throughput TCR beta sequencing to judge whether each TCR beta V gene segment behaved as functional or pseudogenic. Donor age, sex, ethnicity and CMV serostatus were collected together with the repertoire data. A later genetic analysis took genome-wide SNP genotypes for about three fifths of the 666 donors and used that subset as a discovery cohort. Every discovery cohort repertoire had been produced on one sequencing platform. HLA typing included class I and class II loci at four-digit resolution. Typing coverage varied by locus: roughly 620-640 donors for A, B, C, DRB1 and DQB1; approximately 500 for DQA1; more than 600 for DPA1; around 450 for DPB1. Because of strong linkage in the cohort, a handful of DR-DQ haplotypes were treated as single units for association and clustering. Among 300 to 500 genotyped donors of the cohort, an average of roughly 230,000 unique TCR beta nucleotide sequences was sequenced per donor, of which 15% to 20% were non-productive. Summary of the overall study and its limitations: A further reported finding was that TCR beta sequences accurately predicted the HLA-A and HLA-B alleles for most subjects in the first cohort. V-gene and J-gene trimming of TCR beta chains was associated with a missense DCLRE1C variant in a later genetic analysis, and the association was replicated in an independent cohort. Because counts were too low, roughly 16 rarely observed V segments, including chromosome 9 orphons, were left out of the earlier analysis of several hundred of the donors. Compared with the approximately 720-donor mean, donors in an Asian-associated ancestry cluster had fewer N-insertions in productive TCRs, according to a later genetic analysis. Compared with equally common non-associated chains, HLA-associated TCR beta chains in a later analysis were more clonally expanded and had lower generation probabilities. Several of the top co-occurrence clusters appeared to be linked to parvovirus B19, influenza, CMV and Epstein-Barr virus, according to a later analysis. In both the original and validation cohorts, the classifier was reported to diagnose cytomegalovirus status with high specificity and sensitivity. In an earlier analysis of approximately 590 of the donors, most TCR beta V segments appeared in productive rearrangements about 87% or about 30% of the time, broadly matching IMGT annotations. A later analysis found that most CMV-associated TCR beta chains appeared HLA-restricted, with HLA associations seemingly driven largely by CMV exposure. HLA typing was unavailable for some donors at each locus, so association tests used only the typed subset. Sequencing depth was assumed to be roughly uniform across donors in the presence/absence analyses, though that assumption may not hold. This cohort had only TCR beta chains sequenced, and the lack of alpha or paired-chain data limited which features could be detected. For the cohort, immune exposure information was limited to CMV serostatus. Specific HLA alleles were associated with over 15,000 TCR beta sequences at a false discovery rate of 0.05 in a later analysis. The sequencing pipeline was judged likely to have produced a cluster of highly shared sequence variants as a technical artifact. It was suggested by the authors that the approach could potentially be generalized to other disease states and immunological phenotypes. Because the 87-base-pair reads could not distinguish some IMGT-functional V segments, including TRBV6-2 and TRBV6-3, those segments were excluded. Linkage disequilibrium might explain the correlated functional status among segregating V segments, but an unknown experimental factor could not be ruled out. Most TCR sequences were seen in very few donors, while some public TCRs were found in many individuals. In the study, some 160 TCR beta chains were listed as associated with cytomegalovirus. A few of the identified cytomegalovirus-associated TCR beta chains were confirmed in vitro to be specific for cytomegalovirus antigens. Strong co-occurrence of HLA alleles, especially DR and DQ, made assigning TCR associations to individual alleles difficult. In a later analysis, TCR association rates were found to vary across HLA loci, with the most associated TCRs seen for DRB1 alleles and the fewest for HLA-C alleles.

For this clone: What antigen it recognizes has not been identified. Base-call qualities are not available, and no considerably larger clone is one nucleotide away.

The cohort was made up of about 610 healthy bone marrow donors. All cohort members were sampled while nominally healthy, although unrecorded immune exposures were likely present. The donor tested CMV seronegative, placing the donor among the 350 or so seronegative members of the cohort. A peripheral blood sample was collected from each donor, and TCR beta sequencing was performed on peripheral blood mononuclear cells. The Qiagen DNeasy Blood Extraction Kit was used to extract genomic DNA from the blood cell samples. The library was made by the immunoSEQ multiplex PCR assay. For the multiplex PCR, a mixture combining 60 forward primers for TCR Vbeta segments and 13 reverse primers for TCR Jbeta segments was used. Amplification of the CDR3 region of rearranged TCR beta genes was performed with a multiplex PCR assay on genomic DNA. The amplified TCR beta libraries were sequenced on the Illumina HiSeq System as 87-base-pair reads. In the source study's methods: In a later analysis, 70 million to 95 million unique TCR beta chains were counted across the roughly 610 repertoires, and around 10 million of these chains were shared by at least two donors. Raw reads were error-corrected and collapsed into unique sequences with a nearest-neighbor algorithm that merged closely related sequences to remove PCR and sequencing errors. V, D and J gene segments were assigned by aligning CDR3 sequences to IMGT reference sequences. For a sequence to be retained, at least a six-nucleotide match to both a V gene segment and a J gene segment was required. A rearrangement was called productive if the CDR3 had no stop codons and remained in frame with V and J, and every other rearrangement was called non-productive. Following IMGT convention, CDR3 was defined as the stretch from the second conserved V-encoded cysteine to the conserved J-encoded phenylalanine. In an earlier analysis of just under 600 of the donors, sequences lacking an unambiguous match to a single V gene segment were excluded. An earlier analysis of 587 of the donors classified V segments as functional when productive rearrangements were above 56.7% and as segregating when the standard deviation between donors was above 5%. To diagnose cytomegalovirus status from the catalog of TCR beta chain sequences, a statistical classification framework was built. V and J gene assignment, in a later analysis, came from comparing TCR nucleotide sequences with IMGT/GENE-DB human TR gene sequences. A later analysis assigned CDR3 sequences and most-parsimonious VDJ recombination scenarios with the TCRdist pipeline. A later analysis defined each TCR beta chain by its CDR3 amino acid sequence plus V-gene family, and excluded reads lacking a unique V-gene family. To address suspected cross-contamination and a sequencing artifact, a later analysis removed several hundred highly shared, low-generation-probability nucleotide sequences. In a later analysis, a clonal expansion index was calculated for each public chain from normalized within-repertoire ranks of inferred template counts. In a later analysis, generation probabilities were computed with a VDJ recombination model fitted to out-of-frame rearrangements, and the resulting probabilities were checked against IGoR. Hypergeometric tests were used in a later analysis to score TCR-TCR, TCR-HLA and TCR-CMV co-occurrence, with a repertoire-size bias correction applied to the TCR pairs. In a later analysis, false discovery rates were estimated by permuting HLA or CMV assignments 20 times. A later analysis grouped co-occurring TCRs with DBSCAN, adding TCRdist sequence similarity when clustering within HLA-allele-positive subsets. Repertoires with fewer than 30,000 or more than 120,000 public chains, plus five repertoires with anomalous nucleotide sharing, were excluded from co-occurrence clustering. TCRdb carries this immuneACCESS record with in-frame sequences only. Its versions omit some clonotypes, under half of them owing to an unresolved V gene in the studies checked, with the rest unexplained. The V and J calls and clone size are taken from that table; D and trimming were inferred from the DNA. The sample table records around 130,000 clones; around 78% of these occur just once. About 1.8% of the sample lies in the top ten.

Between the V and J ends, shortened by 3 bases and 4 bases respectively, the junction contains 14 bases. Inclusive of the bounding cysteine and phenylalanine, the CDR3 is 16 residues long. Only the CDR3 DNA is retained, 48 bases long and in frame from the first base. In the germline V gene, CDR1 corresponds to SGHRS and CDR2 to YFSETQ. The sequenced sample was PBMCs. The sequence joins TRBV5-1 to TRBJ2-6; tentative D gene TRBD1, with 5 bases matching. This receptor was identified in a woman in her thirties or forties in good health and CMV-seronegative. The nucleotide sequence reads TGCGCCAGCAGCTCTCAGGGTTCCCTCGGGGCCAACGTCCTGACTTTC. Its protein is CASSSQGSLGANVLTF.